This paragraph reports one T cell receptor beta chain. This entry is derived from a study of shared clonotypes between healthy human individuals. Sequencing was performed with immunoSEQ multiplex PCR; in TCRdb, only in-frame clones are kept and a portion is missing. Among about 640,000 clones listed, about two thirds were seen once. The investigators split CD4+ cells into a CD45RA+ naive subset and a CD45RA-negative memory subset. The CDR3 is made up of 17 amino acids. Trimming left V 0 bases short and J 0 bases short, with 9 bases between. Germline V CDR1 and CDR2: MGHRA, YSYEKL. J is TRBJ2-6 and V is TRBV4-1; D call uncertain. The clonotype was recovered from a woman aged 25-40 years in good health. The sequenced sample consisted of memory CD4+ T cells sorted from blood. Subset meaning: CD45RA-negative fraction. CDR3 bases: TGCGCCAGCAGCCAAGATTTACAGAGCTCTGGGGCCAACGTCCTGACTTTC. It is translated as CASSQDLQSSGANVLTF.